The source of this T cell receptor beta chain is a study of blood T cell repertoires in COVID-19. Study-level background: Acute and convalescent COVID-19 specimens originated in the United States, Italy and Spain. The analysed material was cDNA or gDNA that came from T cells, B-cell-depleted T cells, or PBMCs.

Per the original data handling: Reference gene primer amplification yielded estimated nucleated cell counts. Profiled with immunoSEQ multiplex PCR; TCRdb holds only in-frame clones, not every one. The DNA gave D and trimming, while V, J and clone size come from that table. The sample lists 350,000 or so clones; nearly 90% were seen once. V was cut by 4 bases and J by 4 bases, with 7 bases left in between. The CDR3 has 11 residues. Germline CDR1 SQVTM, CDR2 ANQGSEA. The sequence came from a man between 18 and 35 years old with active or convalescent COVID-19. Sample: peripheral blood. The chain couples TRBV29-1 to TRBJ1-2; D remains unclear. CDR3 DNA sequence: TGCAGCGTTGTCAGAGGCTATGGCTACACCTTC. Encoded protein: CSVVRGYGYTF.